Listed below are T cell receptor beta chains from one sample, sequenced in a study of T-cell memory formation after mild COVID-19. TCRdb analysed the 5' RACE reads with MiXCR anew, one entry per CDR3 protein. The data show 350,000 to 450,000 distinct CDR3 sequences, with around 27% seen just once and around an eighth held by the top ten. Input material: PBMCs or a T cell subset sorted from them (not recorded which). The origin of the receptors is an adult woman who had mild COVID-19 (a few samples of this study predate the infection). Cell type and time point are not known. The conserved cysteine and the conserved F or W are not part of the CDR3 here. The order of the fields is V gene, CDR3 protein.

TRBV20-1 | SARDLTGGREKLF
TRBV7-3 | ASSRSAETGSYEQY
TRBV7-9 | ASSRPGGSDEQF
TRBV12-3/TRBV12-4 | ASSVPQGGIGKLF
TRBV20-1 | SARVGGGTYNEQF
TRBV29-1 | SAERGEYTDTQY
TRBV5-1 | ASSLSGSNTGELF
TRBV19 | ASSIVKREVNEQF
TRBV9 | ASSVVPGGNTEAF
TRBV6-5 | ASRERGGLVYEQF
TRBV20-1 | SGRGVAYEQY
TRBV5-6 | ASSIIQGTGELF
TRBV12-3/TRBV12-4 | ASTGRGGPDTQY
TRBV19 | ASTPTGNPNQPQH
TRBV5-1 | ASSGGATNEKLF
TRBV7-9 | ASSPGLLSTDTQY
TRBV6-5 | ASSSQGRTEAF
TRBV12-3/TRBV12-4 | ASSFGGGRETQY
TRBV6-5 | ASSFSGTLFKTDTQY
TRBV7-2 | ASSLATSGREQF
TRBV2 | ASTRIGDRGIYNEQF
TRBV25-1 | ASSAGPFYEQY
TRBV7-2 | ASSSSGGARTEAF
TRBV12-3/TRBV12-4 | ASSFGGNTIY
TRBV20-1 | SARVTGTGWSQY
TRBV18 | ASSPRELQETQY
TRBV7-9 | ASSLQGPSTDTQY
TRBV9 | ASSVGRGELF
TRBV7-9 | ASSLGTGGWDTEAF
TRBV18 | ASSPTANLKGVNYGYT
TRBV27 | ASTTLFGQGMNTEAF
TRBV12-5 | ASGPRGGVVAKNIQY
TRBV12-3/TRBV12-4 | ASARQGSGEQF
TRBV6-1 | ASRPGLGEQF
TRBV5-1 | ASSLGPGLAGAHGELF
TRBV27 | ASSPRERGTTDTQY
TRBV15 | ATRNSYNEQF
TRBV30 | AWSPRGLVTDTQY
TRBV3-1 | ASSSNRAGRLYNEQF
TRBV7-2 | ASSSRRGQGANEQF